This TCR beta chain came from a study of beta chain features in type 1 diabetes. Across the whole study: Patients were similar to healthy donors in age and gender (as well as in cell yields). The study, taken as a whole, reports: Sequencing of cDNA might inflate the share of cells that strongly express TCR.

About this clone: Its antigen is still unknown.

Sorting with CD45RO/CCR7/CD25/CD127/CD95/CD27 yielded naive, central memory, regulatory and stem-like memory CD4+ cells. As every portion of the isolated RNA was reverse transcribed, the sequencing read expressed TCRB transcripts. Method: immunoSEQ multiplex PCR; TCRdb's copy keeps in-frame clones and lacks some. The table records around 500,000 clones, around 30% of them present only once. The sample was naive CD4+ T cells from blood. This TCR derives from a man between 18 and 29 years old in good health.

The DNA for the CDR3 is TGTGCCAGCAGCTTAAGGGACAGTCAATCCTACGAGCAGTACTTC. Translation: CASSLRDSQSYEQYF. The genes are TRBV7-2 and TRBJ2-7; 7 bases agree with TRBD1. V lost 2 bases, J lost 1 base, and 5 bases stayed unmatched. Germline CDR1 SGHTA, CDR2 FQGNSA. This CDR3 is 15 amino acids long.